A single sample gave rise to the 12 T cell receptor beta chains below, sequenced in a study of blood T cell repertoires in COVID-19. The data were produced by immunoSEQ multiplex PCR, yet TCRdb's version contains in-frame clones alone and is incomplete. The table shows more than 300,000 clones, with more than 75% occurring only once. Sequencing input: peripheral blood. The receptors were gathered from a woman aged 18-29 years who had recovered from COVID-19.

The chain carries TRBV5-1 and TRBJ1-1; unclear D gene. V dropped 4 bases and J dropped 4 bases, with 14 bases sitting between them. The CDR3 loop spans 14 amino acids. CDR1 and CDR2 (germline): SGHRS, YFSETQ. CDR3 DNA sequence: TGCGCCAGCAGCCCCCTAACTAGTAGCACTGAAGCTTTCTTT. It codes for CASSPLTSSTEAFF. The full variable domain, in which reference TRBV5-1 and TRBJ1-1 provide the parts outside the CDR3, is KAGVTQTPRYLIKTRGQQVTLSCSPISGHRSVSWYQQTPGQGLQFLFEYFSETQRNKGNFPGRFSGRQFSNSRSEMNVSTLELGDSALYLCASSPLTSSTEAFFGQGTRLTVV.

This chain connects TRBV11-2 to TRBJ2-7; 7 nucleotides agree with TRBD2. V lost 0 bases and J lost 4; bases outside the gene matches: 9. CDR1 and CDR2 from the germline V gene are SGHAT and FQNNGV. CDR3 length: 16 amino acids. The CDR3 protein is CASSLDGAAGVYEQYV. The CDR3 coding sequence is TGTGCCAGCAGCTTAGATGGGGCCGCGGGGGTTTACGAGCAGTACGTC.

The chain has TRBV6-6 and TRBJ1-4; D is unclear. V dropped 6 bases and J dropped 0 bases, with 8 bases sitting between them. Looked up from germline, CDR1 is MNHNY and CDR2 is SVGAGI (reference sequence). The CDR3 is 14 residues long. CDR3 sequence reads: CASSHRATNEKLFF. In DNA form, the CDR3 reads TGTGCCAGCAGCCATAGAGCAACTAATGAAAAACTGTTTTTT.

The J gene is TRBJ2-1, the V gene TRBV29-1; TRBD2 matches at 15 bases. This CDR3 spans 14 amino acids. Germline CDR1 is SQVTM and CDR2 is ANQGSEA. V gave up 3 bases and J gave up 10 bases; unmatched junction bases: 4. Here the CDR3 DNA reads TGCAGCGTTGAGGGACTAGCGGGAGGCAACGAGCAGTTCTTC. This translates into CSVEGLAGGNEQFF.

This clone was seen only once. The sample has other DNA sequences that encode this CDR3 too. This sequence joins TRBV5-1 and TRBJ2-3; D not certain. The germline V and J ends were trimmed by 0 bases and 0 bases, with 5 bases remaining between them. The CDR3 is 14 amino acids. Germline CDR1 reads SGHRS; CDR2 reads YFSETQ. The CDR3 loop reads CASSLGESTDTQYF. CDR3 nucleotide sequence: TGCGCCAGCAGCTTGGGAGAAAGCACAGATACGCAGTATTTT.

The DNA of the CDR3 is TGTGCCACCAGCAGAGTACCTAGCCTCGCGGGGGATTCTGAAGCTTTCTTT. Amino acids: CATSRVPSLAGDSEAFF. The J gene is TRBJ1-1, the V gene TRBV15; maybe TRBD1 (5 bases). Germline lookup yields CDR1 LNHNV and CDR2 YYDKDF (reference sequence). The length of the CDR3 is 17 residues. The ends were cut back, 1 base at V and 6 bases at J, with 21 bases in the middle.

This sequence joins TRBV6-2 or TRBV6-3 and TRBJ2-3; D is perhaps TRBD2 (7 bases). The V gene's germline CDR1 is MNHEY and CDR2 SVGEGT. The V and J ends lost 0 bases and 4 bases respectively, with 20 bases between them. The CDR3 length is 18 residues. DNA of the CDR3: TGTGCCAGCAGTTACTCGATTGGGGGGGCGGCGTTGTCAGATACGCAGTATTTT. Amino acid sequence: CASSYSIGGAALSDTQYF.

This clone was seen a few times. The chain has TRBV2 and TRBJ1-5; D remains unclear. From germline, CDR1 is SNHLY and CDR2 FYNNEI. CDR3 size: 14 residues. The germline V and J ends were trimmed by 3 bases and 5 bases, with 11 bases remaining between them. DNA for the CDR3: TGTGCCAGCAGTGACGACTTCCTATATCAGCCCCAGCATTTT. It translates to CASSDDFLYQPQHF. The full variable domain, rest sourced from reference TRBV2 and TRBJ1-5, is EPEVTQTPSHQVTQMGQEVILRCVPISNHLYFYWYRQILGQKVEFLVSFYNNEISEKSEIFDDQFSVERPDGSNFTLKIRSTKLEDSAMYFCASSDDFLYQPQHFGDGTRLSIL.

This chain uses TRBV11-3 with TRBJ2-3; TRBD1 aligns across 11 bases. CDR1 SGHNT and CDR2 YENEEA come from the germline V gene. The CDR3 is 17 residues long. Unmatched junction bases numbered 14, after V lost 5 bases and J lost 7 bases. CDR3 region: CASSPRDRGEILNTQYF. Here the CDR3 DNA reads TGTGCCAGCAGCCCGCGGGACAGGGGGGAGATCCTGAATACGCAGTATTTT.

The chain is built from TRBV5-4 and TRBJ2-1; 8 positions agree with TRBD2. The CDR3 extends over 18 amino acids. Trimming removed 7 bases from V and 7 bases from J; junction bases left unmatched: 22. Germline V CDR1 and CDR2: SGHNT, YYREEE (reference sequence). The CDR3 bases are TGTGCCAGCGAAGCCACTGGAACGGGAGGGCCACAGTTTAATGAGCAGTTCTTC. This sequence encodes CASEATGTGGPQFNEQFF.

The CDR3 spells CASSLVGLGEETQYF. In DNA form, the CDR3 reads TGTGCCAGCAGCTTAGTTGGTTTAGGGGAAGAGACCCAGTACTTC. The chain couples TRBV11-3 to TRBJ2-5, with D possibly being TRBD1 (5 bases). CDR3 length: 15 residues. Trimming left V 1 base short and J 3 bases short, with 12 bases between. Looked up from germline, CDR1 is SGHNT and CDR2 is YENEEA.

The chain joins TRBV11-2 to TRBJ2-1; 10 nucleotides agree with TRBD2. The CDR3 totals 19 residues. V shed 1 base and J 0 bases; nucleotides not matched to a gene: 9. Germline loops: CDR1 SGHAT, CDR2 FQNNGV. The CDR3 sequence is CASSLVPPASGSSYNEQFF. CDR3 nucleotide sequence: TGTGCCAGCAGCTTAGTTCCCCCGGCTAGCGGGAGCTCCTACAATGAGCAGTTCTTC.